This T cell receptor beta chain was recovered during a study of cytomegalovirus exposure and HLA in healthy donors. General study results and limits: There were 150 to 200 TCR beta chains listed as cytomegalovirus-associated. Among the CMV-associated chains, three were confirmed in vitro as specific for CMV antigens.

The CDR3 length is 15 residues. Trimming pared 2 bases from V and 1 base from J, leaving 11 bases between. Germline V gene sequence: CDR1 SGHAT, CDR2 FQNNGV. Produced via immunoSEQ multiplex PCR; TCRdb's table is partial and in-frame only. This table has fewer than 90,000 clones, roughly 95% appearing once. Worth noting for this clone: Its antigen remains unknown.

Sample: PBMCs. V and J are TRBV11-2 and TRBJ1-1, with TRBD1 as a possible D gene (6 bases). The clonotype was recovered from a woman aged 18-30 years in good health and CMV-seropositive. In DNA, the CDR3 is TGTGCCAGCAGCTTAATGTTCAGGGGGAACACTGAAGCTTTCTTT. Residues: CASSLMFRGNTEAFF.